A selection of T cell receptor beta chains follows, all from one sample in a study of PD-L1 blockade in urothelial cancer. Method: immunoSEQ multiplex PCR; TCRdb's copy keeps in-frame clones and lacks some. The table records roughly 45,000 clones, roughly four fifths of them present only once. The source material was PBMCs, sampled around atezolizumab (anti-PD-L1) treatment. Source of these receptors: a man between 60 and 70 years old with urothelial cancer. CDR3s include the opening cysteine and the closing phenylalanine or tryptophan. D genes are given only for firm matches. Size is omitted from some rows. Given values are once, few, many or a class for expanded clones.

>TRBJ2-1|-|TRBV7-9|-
CASSVTVLPYNEQFF
TGTGCCAGCAGCGTGACAGTGCTTCCCTACAATGAGCAGTTCTTC
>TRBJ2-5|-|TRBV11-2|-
CASRRQETQYF
TGTGCCAGCCGGCGGCAAGAGACCCAGTACTTC
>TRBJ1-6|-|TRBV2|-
CASRVTAQRSPLHF
TGTGCCAGCAGGGTGACAGCCCAGAGATCACCCCTCCACTTT
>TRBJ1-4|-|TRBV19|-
CASSIAGRGEKLFF
TGTGCCAGTAGTATAGCCGGGAGGGGTGAAAAACTGTTTTTT
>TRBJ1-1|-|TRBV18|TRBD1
CASSPGQAGNTEAFF
TGTGCCAGCTCACCCGGACAGGCCGGGAACACTGAAGCTTTCTTT
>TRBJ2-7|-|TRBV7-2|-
CASSLVPTSSYEQYF
TGTGCCAGCAGCTTAGTACCGACTAGCTCCTACGAGCAGTACTTC
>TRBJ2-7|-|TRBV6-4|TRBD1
CASSARTGNKQYF
TGTGCCAGCAGTGCCCGGACAGGTAACAAGCAGTACTTC
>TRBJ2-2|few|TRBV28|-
CASTLGGFRGSGELFF
TGTGCCAGCACCCTCGGCGGTTTTAGGGGGTCCGGGGAGCTGTTTTTT
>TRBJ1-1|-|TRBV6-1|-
CASRETEAFF
TGTGCCAGCAGGGAGACTGAAGCTTTCTTT
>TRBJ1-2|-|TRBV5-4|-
CASSLLQGLYGYTF
TGTGCCAGCAGCTTGCTTCAGGGCCTCTATGGCTACACCTTC
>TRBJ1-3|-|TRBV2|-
CASSEYENSGNTIYF
TGTGCCAGCAGTGAGTATGAGAACTCTGGAAACACCATATATTTT
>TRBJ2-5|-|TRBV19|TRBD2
CATRGGRETQYF
TGTGCCACGCGCGGGGGGCGGGAGACCCAGTACTTC
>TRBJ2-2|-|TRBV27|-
CAIRHRNTGELFF
TGTGCCATCAGACACAGGAATACCGGGGAGCTGTTTTTT
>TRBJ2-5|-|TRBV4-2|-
CASSQDGGLEETQYF
TGTGCCAGCAGCCAAGATGGCGGGCTGGAAGAGACCCAGTACTTC
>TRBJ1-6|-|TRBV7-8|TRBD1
CASSPERGQALHF
TGTGCCAGCAGTCCTGAGAGGGGACAGGCCCTCCACTTT
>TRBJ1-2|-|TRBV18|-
CASSPDKNYGYTF
TGTGCCAGCTCACCTGACAAGAACTATGGCTACACCTTC
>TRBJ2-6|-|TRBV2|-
CASSTGTPSGANVLTF
TGTGCCAGCAGTACAGGGACCCCCTCTGGGGCCAACGTCCTGACTTTC
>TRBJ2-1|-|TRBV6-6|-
CASRDSESYNEQFF
TGTGCCAGCAGGGACTCGGAATCCTACAATGAGCAGTTCTTC
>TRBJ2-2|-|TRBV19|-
CAMSTYTGELFF
TGTGCCATGTCCACTTACACCGGGGAGCTGTTTTTT
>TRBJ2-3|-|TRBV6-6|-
CASTEHPQRGTDTQYF
TGTGCCAGCACCGAGCACCCCCAGCGGGGCACAGATACGCAGTATTTT
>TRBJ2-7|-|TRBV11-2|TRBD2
CASSHPLGLAGAYEQYF
TGCGCCAGCAGCCATCCCCTGGGACTAGCGGGGGCCTACGAGCAGTACTTC
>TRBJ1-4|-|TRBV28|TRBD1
CASSLQGQGWEKLFF
TGTGCCAGCAGTCTACAGGGGCAGGGTTGGGAAAAACTGTTTTTT
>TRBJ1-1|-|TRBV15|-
CATSLHVGQGTEAFF
TGTGCCACCAGCTTACACGTGGGCCAGGGCACTGAAGCTTTCTTT
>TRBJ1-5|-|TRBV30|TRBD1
CAWRKPGGGGQPQHF
TGTGCCTGGAGAAAACCAGGGGGCGGCGGTCAGCCCCAGCATTTT
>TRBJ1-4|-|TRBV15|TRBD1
CATSRPTGDTEKLFF
TGTGCCACCAGCAGACCGACAGGGGATACCGAAAAACTGTTTTTT
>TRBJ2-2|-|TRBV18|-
CASSLINTGELFF
TGTGCCAGCTCACTCATCAACACCGGGGAGCTGTTTTTT
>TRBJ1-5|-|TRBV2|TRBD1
CASRTGGGQPQHF
TGTGCCAGCAGGACAGGGGGCGGTCAGCCCCAGCATTTT
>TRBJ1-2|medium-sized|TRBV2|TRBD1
CASSDYRDRGRLYYGYTF
TGTGCCAGCAGTGACTACCGGGACAGGGGGCGCTTATACTATGGCTACACCTTC
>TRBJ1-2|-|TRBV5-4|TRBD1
CASSIYDRVNYGYTF
TGTGCCAGCAGCATATATGACAGGGTCAACTATGGCTACACCTTC
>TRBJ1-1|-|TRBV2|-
CARPRGGTEAFF
TGTGCCAGACCCCGGGGGGGCACTGAAGCTTTCTTT
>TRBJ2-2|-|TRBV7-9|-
CASSLGGVNTGELFF
TGTGCCAGCAGCTTAGGAGGTGTAAACACCGGGGAGCTGTTTTTT
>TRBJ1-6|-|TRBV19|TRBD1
CASSIGRQGRNSPLHF
TGTGCCAGTAGTATAGGTCGACAGGGGAGAAATTCACCCCTCCACTTT
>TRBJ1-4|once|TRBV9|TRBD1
CASSAQTGKNEKLFF
TGTGCCAGCAGCGCCCAGACAGGGAAAAATGAAAAACTGTTTTTT
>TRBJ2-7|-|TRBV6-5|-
CASSNRDSYEQYF
TGTGCCAGCAGCAACAGAGATTCCTACGAGCAGTACTTC
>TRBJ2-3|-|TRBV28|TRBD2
CASTGLASTQYF
TGTGCCAGCACGGGACTAGCGAGTACGCAGTATTTT
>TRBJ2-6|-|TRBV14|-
CASSISPGAGANVLTF
TGTGCCAGCAGCATTAGTCCAGGGGCTGGGGCCAACGTCCTGACTTTC
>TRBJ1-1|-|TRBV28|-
CASSSGGNTEAFF
TGTGCCAGCAGTTCCGGGGGGAACACTGAAGCTTTCTTT
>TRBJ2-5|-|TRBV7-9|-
CASSLAHPADQETQYF
TGTGCCAGCAGCTTAGCGCACCCGGCGGACCAAGAGACCCAGTACTTC
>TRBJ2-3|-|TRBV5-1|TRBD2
CTSSRGGSGGADTQYF
TGCACCAGCAGCCGGGGAGGTAGCGGGGGGGCAGATACGCAGTATTTT